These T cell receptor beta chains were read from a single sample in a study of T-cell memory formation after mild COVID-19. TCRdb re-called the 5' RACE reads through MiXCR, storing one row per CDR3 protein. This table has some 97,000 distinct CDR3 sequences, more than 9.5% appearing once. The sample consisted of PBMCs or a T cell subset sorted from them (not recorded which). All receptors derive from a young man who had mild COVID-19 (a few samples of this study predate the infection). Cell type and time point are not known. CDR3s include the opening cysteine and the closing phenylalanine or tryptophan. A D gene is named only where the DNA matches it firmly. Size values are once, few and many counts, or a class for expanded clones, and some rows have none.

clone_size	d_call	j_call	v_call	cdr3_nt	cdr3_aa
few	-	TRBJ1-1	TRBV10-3	TGTGCCATCAGTGACCGTAGGCAGCTGCCGAACACTGAAGCTTTCTTT	CAISDRRQLPNTEAFF
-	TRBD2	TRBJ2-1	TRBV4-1	TGCGCCAGCAGCCAAGCTAGCGGGGGTGTCGCGGGGCAGTTCTTC	CASSQASGGVAGQFF
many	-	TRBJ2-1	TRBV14	TGTGCCAGCAGCCAAGTTGGGGGGCCGGGCAATGAGCAGTTCTTC	CASSQVGGPGNEQFF
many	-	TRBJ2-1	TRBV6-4	TGTGCCAGCAGTGAGTGGGGGGGCCTGGATGAGCAGTTCTTC	CASSEWGGLDEQFF
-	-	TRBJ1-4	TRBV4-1	TGCGCCAGCAGCCAAGAAACTTTGGGAGCCGACGGGGAAAAACTGTTTTTT	CASSQETLGADGEKLFF
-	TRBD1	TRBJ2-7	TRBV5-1	TGCGCCAGCAGCTTTCGGACAGGGTTTTCGCCCTACGAGCAGTACTTC	CASSFRTGFSPYEQYF
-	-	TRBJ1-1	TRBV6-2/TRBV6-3	TGTGCCAGCAGTTACAGCGGCCAGACAGCTGAAGCTTTCTTT	CASSYSGQTAEAFF
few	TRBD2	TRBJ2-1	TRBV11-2	TGTGCCAGCAGCTTAGACGGACTAGCGGGTTACAATGAGCAGTTCTTC	CASSLDGLAGYNEQFF
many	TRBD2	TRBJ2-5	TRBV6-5	TGTGCCAGCAGGCAGACTAGCGGGGGGACGGCGGAGACCCAGTACTTC	CASRQTSGGTAETQYF
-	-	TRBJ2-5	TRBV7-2	TGTGCCAGCAGCTTAGGGCCCCCGGTGTACCAAGAGACCCAGTACTTC	CASSLGPPVYQETQYF
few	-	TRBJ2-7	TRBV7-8	TGTGCCAGCAGCTTATCCGCGGACCTCTACGAGCAGTACTTC	CASSLSADLYEQYF
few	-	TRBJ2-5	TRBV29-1	TGCAGCGTTAGCACGGTGACGGTAGAGACCCAGTACTTC	CSVSTVTVETQYF
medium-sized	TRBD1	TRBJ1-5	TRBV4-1	TGCGCCAGCAGCCCCGGGGACAGGGGGTATCAGCCCCAGCATTTT	CASSPGDRGYQPQHF
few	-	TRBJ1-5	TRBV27	TGTGCCAGCAGGGGCGCGGGCCCCAACAATCAGCCCCAGCATTTT	CASRGAGPNNQPQHF
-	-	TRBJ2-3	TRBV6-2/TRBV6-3	TGTGCCAGCAAGAAAAGCGGCCTCGCTAGCACAGATACGCAGTATTTT	CASKKSGLASTDTQYF
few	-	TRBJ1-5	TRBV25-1	TGTGCCAGCGGACTGACCGAGCCCCAGCATTTT	CASGLTEPQHF
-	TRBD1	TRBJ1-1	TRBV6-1	TGTGCCAGCAGGGGGACAGGGGCGAACACTGAAGCTTTCTTT	CASRGTGANTEAFF
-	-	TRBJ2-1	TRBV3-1	TGTGCCAGCAGCCAAGACCCCAGCGATGAGCAGTTCTTC	CASSQDPSDEQFF
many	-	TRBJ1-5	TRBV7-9	TGTGCCAGCAGCCTAGATGTGGGCAGCAGCAATCAGCCCCAGCATTTT	CASSLDVGSSNQPQHF
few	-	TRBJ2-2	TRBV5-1	TGCGCCAGCAGCTTGGAGGGGGAGTTCGTAGCCGGGGAGCTGTTTTTT	CASSLEGEFVAGELFF
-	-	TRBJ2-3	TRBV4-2	TGTGCCAGCAGCCAAGCCCCCGATACGCAGTATTTT	CASSQAPDTQYF
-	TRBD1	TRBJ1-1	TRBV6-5	TGTGCCAGCAGCCCATGGACAGGCCCTTCGAGGGGAGAAGCTTTCTTT	CASSPWTGPSRGEAFF
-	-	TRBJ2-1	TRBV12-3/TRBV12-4	TGTGCCAGCAGTCCCCTCGGTAAGGACGATGAGCAGTTCTTC	CASSPLGKDDEQFF
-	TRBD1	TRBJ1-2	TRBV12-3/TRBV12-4	TGTGCCAGCAGGATCCGGGACAGGCCCGATGGCTACACCTTC	CASRIRDRPDGYTF
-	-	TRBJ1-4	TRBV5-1	TGCGCCAGCAGCTTGGGACAGGTCTCAGAGGAGTATGAAAAACTGTTTTTT	CASSLGQVSEEYEKLFF
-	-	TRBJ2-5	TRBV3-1	TGTGCCAGCAGCCAAGGGGCGGGATTCAGCCAAGAGACCCAGTACTTC	CASSQGAGFSQETQYF